The rows below give T cell receptor beta chains drawn from one sample of a study of OX40 agonist ivuxolimab in advanced cancers. Profiled with immunoSEQ multiplex PCR; TCRdb holds only in-frame clones, not every one. The table includes fewer than 85,000 clones, 80% to 90% detected once. Sequencing used CD4+ or CD8+ T cells sorted from blood, obtained in a trial of the OX40 agonist ivuxolimab. The receptor set was obtained from an adult with an advanced solid tumor such as melanoma, head and neck, liver or kidney cancer. The CDR3 runs from the conserved cysteine through the conserved F or W. The D gene is left open where the match is weak. Size tells how often a clone was seen (once, few, many) or the class of an expanded clone, and some rows leave it out.

size	D	V	J	CDR3	DNA
NA	NA	TRBV7-3	TRBJ1-1	CASSSGQLEAFF	TGTGCCAGCAGCTCCGGACAGCTTGAAGCTTTCTTT
NA	TRBD1	TRBV4-2	TRBJ1-5	CASSLRDRGSQPQHF	TGTGCCAGCAGCCTCCGGGACAGGGGTAGTCAGCCCCAGCATTTT
once	NA	TRBV6-6	TRBJ2-5	CASSPVEETQYF	TGTGCCAGCAGTCCAGTAGAAGAGACCCAGTACTTC
NA	NA	TRBV6-6	TRBJ1-1	CASSYGAGMNTEAFF	TGTGCCAGCAGTTACGGGGCAGGAATGAACACTGAAGCTTTCTTT
NA	NA	TRBV5-4	TRBJ1-1	CASSSRRMNTEAFF	TGTGCCAGCAGTTCGCGACGGATGAACACTGAAGCTTTCTTT
NA	TRBD2	TRBV9	TRBJ2-2	CASSVGGLNTGELFF	TGTGCCAGCAGCGTAGGGGGACTAAACACCGGGGAGCTGTTTTTT
NA	NA	TRBV7-8	TRBJ2-5	CASSTSVAGTETQYF	TGTGCCAGCAGCACGTCCGTGGCGGGAACAGAGACCCAGTACTTC
NA	NA	TRBV19	TRBJ1-5	CASSIINKMPQHF	TGTGCCAGTAGTATAATTAATAAAATGCCCCAGCATTTT
NA	NA	TRBV6-5	TRBJ2-1	CASSDGTTLDEQFF	TGTGCCAGCAGTGACGGAACGACCCTCGATGAGCAGTTCTTC
NA	TRBD1	TRBV5-4	TRBJ2-3	CASSTGGAGTDTQYF	TGTGCCAGCAGTACAGGGGGCGCCGGCACAGATACGCAGTATTTT
NA	TRBD2	TRBV7-3	TRBJ2-2	CASSPRTSGSGELFF	TGTGCCAGCAGCCCAAGGACTAGCGGTTCCGGGGAGCTGTTTTTT
NA	TRBD1	TRBV7-9	TRBJ2-5	CASSLVPGGRETQYF	TGTGCCAGCAGCTTAGTCCCAGGGGGAAGAGAGACCCAGTACTTC
once	NA	TRBV7-2	TRBJ1-5	CASSLVSGSNQPQHF	TGTGCCAGCAGCTTAGTATCAGGGTCCAATCAGCCCCAGCATTTT
NA	TRBD1	TRBV9	TRBJ2-2	CASSQGQANTGELFF	TGTGCCAGCAGCCAGGGACAGGCAAACACCGGGGAGCTGTTTTTT
NA	TRBD2	TRBV7-3	TRBJ2-1	CASSLTGLAAYNEQFF	TGTGCCAGCAGCTTAACGGGACTAGCTGCCTACAATGAGCAGTTCTTC
once	NA	TRBV28	TRBJ2-7	CASSFLGQGFSYEQYF	TGTGCCAGCAGTTTCTTAGGGCAGGGTTTCTCCTACGAGCAGTACTTC
NA	TRBD2	TRBV20-1	TRBJ2-7	CSAGLAIGQYF	TGCAGTGCCGGACTAGCTATTGGGCAGTACTTC
NA	TRBD1	TRBV15	TRBJ2-7	CATSRDKDRAIPYEQYF	TGTGCCACCAGCAGAGATAAGGACAGGGCGATCCCCTACGAGCAGTACTTC
NA	NA	TRBV6-5	TRBJ2-7	CASSSGAIYEQYF	TGTGCCAGCAGTTCCGGGGCCATTTACGAGCAGTACTTC
NA	NA	TRBV9	TRBJ2-1	CARAGTYNEQFF	TGTGCCAGGGCGGGGACCTACAATGAGCAGTTCTTC
NA	TRBD1	TRBV30	TRBJ2-5	CAWSPGTVSQETQYF	TGTGCCTGGAGTCCCGGGACAGTATCCCAAGAGACCCAGTACTTC
NA	TRBD1	TRBV19	TRBJ2-5	CASSSRTGSVKETQYF	TGTGCCAGTAGTTCCCGGACAGGGTCGGTAAAAGAGACCCAGTACTTC
few	NA	TRBV19	TRBJ1-4	CASSIKGVAWGGKLFF	TGTGCCAGTAGTATAAAGGGTGTAGCATGGGGCGGAAAACTGTTTTTT
NA	NA	TRBV18	TRBJ2-3	CASSPSGHFTDTQYF	TGTGCCAGCTCACCTTCGGGACACTTCACAGATACGCAGTATTTT
NA	NA	TRBV7-9	TRBJ1-5	CASSLASNQPQHF	TGTGCCAGCAGCTTAGCTTCTAATCAGCCCCAGCATTTT
NA	TRBD1	TRBV5-6	TRBJ2-4	CASSPRGWSDKNIQYF	TGTGCCAGCAGCCCCAGGGGGTGGAGCGACAAAAACATTCAGTACTTC
NA	NA	TRBV5-6	TRBJ1-1	CASSLDGLRYTEAFF	TGTGCCAGCAGCTTGGATGGGCTAAGGTACACTGAAGCTTTCTTT
NA	NA	TRBV5-1	TRBJ2-2	CASSLAMSPGTGELFF	TGCGCCAGCAGCTTGGCGATGTCGCCAGGCACCGGGGAGCTGTTTTTT
few	TRBD1	TRBV27	TRBJ1-5	CASSLRAGGQPQHF	TGTGCCAGCAGTTTACGGGCAGGGGGGCAGCCCCAGCATTTT
once	NA	TRBV7-2	TRBJ2-1	CASMIVPTSAGDEQFF	TGTGCCAGCATGATAGTACCGACGAGCGCTGGGGATGAGCAGTTCTTC
NA	NA	TRBV6-4	TRBJ2-3	CASGPTGTSTDTQYF	TGTGCCAGCGGACCCACCGGGACTAGCACAGATACGCAGTATTTT
NA	NA	TRBV7-9	TRBJ2-3	CASSLVAADTQYF	TGTGCCAGCAGCTTAGTCGCAGCAGATACGCAGTATTTT
NA	NA	TRBV27	TRBJ2-2	CASSFTQVNTGELFF	TGTGCCAGCAGTTTTACACAGGTGAACACCGGGGAGCTGTTTTTT
NA	NA	TRBV14	TRBJ2-7	CASSQGDYYEQYF	TGTGCCAGCAGCCAAGGGGATTACTACGAGCAGTACTTC
NA	TRBD2	TRBV7-2	TRBJ2-7	CASSLRTSGYEQYF	TGTGCCAGCAGCCTAAGGACTAGCGGGTACGAGCAGTACTTC
NA	NA	TRBV7-2	TRBJ2-3	CASSVGQSTDTQYF	TGTGCCAGCAGCGTAGGACAGAGCACAGATACGCAGTATTTT
NA	NA	TRBV7-9	TRBJ2-2	CASSYNSPTGELFF	TGTGCCAGCAGCTACAACAGCCCCACCGGGGAGCTGTTTTTT
NA	TRBD1	TRBV9	TRBJ1-5	CASNRQGRFDQPQHF	TGTGCCAGCAACAGACAGGGAAGGTTCGATCAGCCCCAGCATTTT
NA	NA	TRBV29-1	TRBJ1-5	CSVGQSSNQPQHF	TGCAGCGTTGGACAGTCGAGCAATCAGCCCCAGCATTTT
NA	NA	TRBV7-2	TRBJ1-5	CASSFLGNQPQHF	TGTGCCAGCAGCTTCTTGGGAAATCAGCCCCAGCATTTT
NA	TRBD2	TRBV5-1	TRBJ2-1	CASSFGGSRSGEQFF	TGCGCCAGCAGCTTCGGCGGGAGTCGCAGCGGTGAGCAGTTCTTC
NA	TRBD2	TRBV11-3	TRBJ2-2	CASSLDGRANTGELFF	TGTGCCAGCAGCTTAGACGGGAGGGCGAACACCGGGGAGCTGTTTTTT
NA	NA	TRBV2	TRBJ1-1	CASSVQGRKGEAFF	TGTGCCAGCAGTGTTCAGGGAAGGAAGGGTGAAGCTTTCTTT
NA	TRBD1	TRBV5-1	TRBJ2-1	CASKPGQVENREFF	TGCGCCAGCAAGCCGGGACAGGTTGAAAATCGAGAGTTCTTC
once	NA	TRBV9	TRBJ1-1	CASSTRDGSNTEAFF	TGTGCCAGCAGCACCCGGGATGGCAGCAACACTGAAGCTTTCTTT
NA	NA	TRBV29-1	TRBJ2-7	CSVGSPSSYEQYF	TGCAGCGTGGGGTCCCCGAGCTCCTACGAGCAGTACTTC
NA	NA	TRBV19	TRBJ1-2	CASSSTGEGFGYTF	TGTGCCAGTAGTTCCACGGGCGAGGGTTTTGGCTACACCTTC
NA	NA	TRBV28	TRBJ1-2	CASRGGNLYGYTF	TGTGCCAGCAGGGGGGGGAACCTCTATGGCTACACCTTC
NA	TRBD2	TRBV13	TRBJ2-3	CASSRTSVDTQYF	TGTGCCAGCAGCCGGACTAGCGTTGATACGCAGTATTTT
NA	NA	TRBV11-2	TRBJ1-6	CASRGWGRSNSPLHF	TGTGCCAGCAGGGGGTGGGGGCGGAGTAATTCACCCCTCCACTTT
NA	TRBD1	TRBV5-1	TRBJ1-1	CASSTRTGGEAEAFF	TGCGCCAGCAGCACACGGACAGGGGGCGAGGCTGAAGCTTTCTTT
NA	TRBD2	TRBV4-2	TRBJ2-7	CASSHGLAGAISYEQYF	TGTGCCAGCAGCCACGGACTAGCGGGAGCCATTTCCTACGAGCAGTACTTC
NA	TRBD1	TRBV7-2	TRBJ1-3	CASSLAGTGRDTIYF	TGTGCCAGCAGCTTAGCCGGGACAGGGAGGGACACCATATATTTT